The present TCR beta chain was sequenced within a study of CD8 T cells in Susac syndrome. Study overall: At the time their blood was drawn, patients with Susac syndrome were either therapy-naive, on corticosteroids (with some of them also receiving intravenous immunoglobulin), or on intravenous immunoglobulin alone. Study-level results: The total CD8+ repertoires yielded 15 to 20 Susac-specific public clones and the CD8+ TEMRA repertoires yielded five.

The CDR3 consists of 13 residues. The V end lost 5 bases, the J end lost 10 bases, and 12 bases lay between the germline ends. Per germline, CDR1 SGHVS and CDR2 FNYEAQ. Worth noting for this clonotype: Its matching antigen is unknown.

RNA amounts of roughly 0.5 to 1 ug underwent reverse transcription with random hexamers. Via MiXCR, TCRdb re-called the immunoSEQ multiplex PCR reads, giving one row per CDR3 protein. The sample yields around 170,000 distinct CDR3 sequences, just under 95% seen once. The receptor comes from a human donor with Susac syndrome. This chain joins TRBV7-6 and TRBJ1-6, with a tentative D call TRBD1 (5 bases). Input material: CD8+ T cells from PBMCs. CDR3 in amino acids: CASSRGRDSPLHF. DNA of the CDR3: TGTGCCAGCAGCCGAGGGAGGGACTCACCCCTCCACTTT.